The 24 T cell receptor beta chains presented below share a single source sample, sequenced in a study of blood T cell repertoires in COVID-19. The method was immunoSEQ multiplex PCR; TCRdb's version includes in-frame clones alone and lacks a portion of them. This sample has tens of thousands of clones; approximately 88% occur once, and the top ten carry around 7.3%. Sequencing used peripheral blood. Every receptor here comes from a woman of 80 years or more with acute or convalescent COVID-19.

The chain combines TRBV7-8 with TRBJ2-3; 8 nucleotides match TRBD1. CDR1 SGHVS and CDR2 FQNEAQ come from the germline V gene. J lost 7 bases, V lost 2 bases, and 8 bases had no gene match. CDR3 size: 15 residues. In DNA form, the CDR3 reads TGTGCCAGCAGCTTACCCTCGACAGGGGCTTATACGCAGTATTTT. It translates to CASSLPSTGAYTQYF. The full variable domain, rest sourced from reference TRBV7-8 and TRBJ2-3, is GAGVSQSPRYKVAKRGQDVALRCDPISGHVSLFWYQQALGQGPEFLTYFQNEAQLDKSGLPSDRFFAERPEGSVSTLKIQRTQQEDSAVYLCASSLPSTGAYTQYFGPGTRLTVL.

V is TRBV15 and J is TRBJ1-2, with D tentatively TRBD1 (6 bases). V was cut by 5 bases and J by 5 bases, with 18 bases left in between. Germline V gives CDR1 LNHNV, CDR2 YYDKDF (reference sequence). The length of the CDR3 is 15 residues. CDR3 amino acids: CATSGTTGTHYGYTF. CDR3 in DNA: TGTGCCACCAGCGGAACTACCGGGACACATTATGGCTACACCTTC. Complete variable domain (other parts from reference TRBV15 and TRBJ1-2): DAMVIQNPRYQVTQFGKPVTLSCSQTLNHNVMYWYQQKSSQAPKLLFHYYDKDFNNEADTPDNFQSRRPNTSFCFLDIRSPGLGDTAMYLCATSGTTGTHYGYTFGSGTRLTVV.

The V call is TRBV12-5, the J call TRBJ1-1; TRBD1 matches at 7 bases. The CDR3 has 13 amino acids. Germline CDR1 is LGHNT and CDR2 is FRNRAP. J was trimmed by 5 bases and V by 5 bases; bases with no gene match: 5. Here the CDR3 reads CASGAETGTEAFF. Written as DNA, the CDR3 is TGTGCTAGTGGTGCCGAGACAGGGACTGAAGCTTTCTTT.

In DNA, the CDR3 is TGCGCCAGCAGTTCCACGGGGGGGAAAAGCTCCTACAATGAGCAGTTCTTC. Translating gives CASSSTGGKSSYNEQFF. The J gene is TRBJ2-1, the V gene TRBV5-1, with 8 positions matching TRBD2. Germline V CDR1 and CDR2: SGHRS, YFSETQ. The CDR3 is made up of 17 amino acids. With V trimmed by 5 bases and J by 0 bases, 10 bases remained unmatched.

This clone was observed a few times. The CDR3 DNA is TGTGCCAGCAGCTTCGGGAATCAGCCCCAGCATTTT. This sequence encodes CASSFGNQPQHF. The chain is built from TRBV5-6 and TRBJ1-5; D call uncertain. The CDR3 is 12 amino acids. Trimming stripped 2 bases from V and 4 bases from J, with 4 bases between. CDR1 is SGHDT and CDR2 is YYEEEE in the germline V gene.

J is TRBJ1-1 and V is TRBV19; TRBD1 might be the D (5 bases). CDR1 is LNHDA and CDR2 is SQIVND in the germline V gene (reference sequence). Between the trimmed V and J ends, which lost 5 bases and 4 bases, there was a span of 14 bases. The CDR3 loop spans 14 amino acids. The CDR3, as DNA: TGTGCCAGTAGTCCCAGGGAGGGGTCCACTGAAGCTTTCTTT. Amino acid sequence: CASSPREGSTEAFF.

The V gene is TRBV10-3, the J gene TRBJ1-2; D unresolved. The CDR3 is 14 amino acids. V was cut by 7 bases and J by 8 bases, with 20 bases left in between. Germline assignment: CDR1 ENHRY and CDR2 SYGVKD. CDR3 bases: TGTGCCATCACCGGCACAGCTATGGCTGGAGGCTACACCTTC. Residues: CAITGTAMAGGYTF.

The chain recombines TRBV11-2 with TRBJ2-7, with TRBD2 identical over 10 bases. The CDR3 runs to 19 residues. Unmatched junction bases numbered 16, after V lost 4 bases and J lost 1 base. The germline CDR1 and CDR2 sequences are SGHAT and FQNNGV. CDR3: CASSWASGRYHYPSYEQYF. CDR3 coding DNA: TGTGCCAGCAGCTGGGCTAGCGGGAGATACCATTACCCATCCTACGAGCAGTACTTC.

The rearrangement uses TRBV11-1 and TRBJ2-1; 8 bases agree with TRBD1. CDR3 length equals 16 residues. Germline V gene data show CDR1 as SGHAT and CDR2 as FQDESV (reference sequence). Trimming at V came to 5 bases and at J to 4 bases, leaving 10 bases not matched to a gene. The CDR3: CASSGGQGLLYNEQFF. The CDR3 nucleotides are TGTGCCAGCAGCGGCGGACAGGGATTGTTGTACAATGAGCAGTTCTTC.

This chain links TRBV19 with TRBJ1-1; no firm D call. Germline CDR1 and CDR2: LNHDA and SQIVND (reference sequence). There are 13 residues in the CDR3. V gave up 8 bases and J gave up 4 bases, with 14 bases separating them. The DNA for the CDR3 is TGTGCCAGTCGGCCTGCTCGGAGCACTGAAGCTTTCTTT. Translation gives CASRPARSTEAFF.

The gene calls are TRBV2 and TRBJ2-7, with TRBD2 matching 14 bases. The V gene's germline CDR1 is SNHLY and CDR2 FYNNEI. V gave up 4 bases and J gave up 4 bases; unmatched junction bases: 9. This CDR3 spans 17 amino acids. Here the CDR3 reads CASSGDVGLAGVYEQYF. The CDR3 coding sequence is TGTGCCAGCAGTGGCGACGTGGGACTAGCGGGAGTATACGAGCAGTACTTC.

This chain uses TRBV7-9 with TRBJ2-3; TRBD2 matches 9 bases. This CDR3 is 17 amino acids long. V lost 4 bases, J lost 3 bases, and 11 bases stayed unmatched. Germline lookup yields CDR1 SEHNR and CDR2 FQNEAQ (reference sequence). CDR3 nucleotide sequence: TGTGCCAGCAGCTCCCGCCACCTAGCGGGAAAAACAGATACGCAGTATTTT. The encoded protein is CASSSRHLAGKTDTQYF.

This clone was seen only a few times. The chain couples TRBV2 to TRBJ2-7; TRBD1 is a possible D gene (6 bases). CDR1 SNHLY and CDR2 FYNNEI come from the germline V gene. The CDR3 is 13 amino acids. V lost 9 bases to trimming and J lost 2 bases, with 14 bases between them. CDR3 nucleotides: TGTGCCAGTACTCGGGACATAACCTACGAGCAGTACTTC. Its translation is CASTRDITYEQYF.

The V gene is TRBV5-4, the J gene TRBJ1-2, with 7 bases matching TRBD1. V lost 3 bases to trimming and J lost 5 bases; unmatched junction nucleotides: 7. CDR3 length: 14 amino acids. The germline gives CDR1 SGHNT, CDR2 YYREEE (reference sequence). CDR3 DNA sequence: TGTGCCAGCAGCTCGCAAGGACAGGTTTATGGCTACACCTTC. Its protein is CASSSQGQVYGYTF.

The chain has TRBV5-8 and TRBJ2-7; D unclear. CDR1 and CDR2 (germline): SGHTS, YDEGEE. V gave up 0 bases and J gave up 4 bases, with 14 bases separating them. The CDR3 loop spans 15 amino acids. CDR3 sequence (DNA): TGTGCCAGCAGCTTGGCTTCGCGGCCATCATACGAGCAGTACTTC. The encoded protein is CASSLASRPSYEQYF.

The chain is built from TRBV19 and TRBJ1-3; 9 bases align to TRBD1. The CDR3 consists of 21 residues. The germline V gene encodes CDR1 LNHDA and CDR2 SQIVND (reference sequence). V shed 2 bases and J 2 bases; nucleotides not matched to a gene: 19. The CDR3 loop is CASSIIHNTGTGKFAGNTIYF. Here the CDR3 DNA reads TGTGCCAGTAGTATAATCCATAATACCGGGACAGGGAAGTTCGCTGGAAACACCATATATTTT.

The chain is built from TRBV18 and TRBJ2-7; D may be TRBD2 (6 bases). The V end lost 1 base, the J end lost 0 bases, and 7 bases lay between the germline ends. Germline values: CDR1 KGHSH, CDR2 LQKENI. The CDR3 runs 14 residues. The CDR3 DNA is TGTGCCAGCTCACCACGGCGGGACTCCTACGAGCAGTACTTC. Amino acids: CASSPRRDSYEQYF.

In its sample, this clone was seen a few times. This rearrangement joins TRBV11-2 to TRBJ2-3, with 12 bases that match TRBD2. This CDR3 has 19 amino acids. The ends lost 4 bases at V and 1 base at J; junction bases unmatched: 12. CDR1 is SGHAT and CDR2 is FQNNGV in the germline V gene. The DNA of the CDR3 is TGTGCCAGCAGCTCCCGACTAGCGGGAGCCGTCGTGGGCACAGATACGCAGTATTTT. Translating it yields CASSSRLAGAVVGTDTQYF.

The chain joins TRBV7-2 to TRBJ2-1, with 8 bases that match TRBD2. This CDR3 contains 18 residues. After removal of 5 bases from V and 3 bases from J, the junction contained 15 bases not matched to a gene. The germline gives CDR1 SGHTA, CDR2 FQGNSA. CDR3 loop: CASSPTLGNSGDYNEQFF. CDR3 DNA: TGTGCCAGCAGCCCCACCCTTGGGAATAGCGGGGACTACAATGAGCAGTTCTTC.

The chain combines TRBV20-1 with TRBJ1-2, with a possible D match to TRBD1 (5 bases). Germline CDR1 reads DFQATT; CDR2 reads SNEGSKA (reference sequence). The CDR3 is 11 amino acids. The CDR3 region has the DNA TGCAGGGGGCTGGGGCTGTTGGGCTACACCTTC. Residues: CRGLGLLGYTF.

V and J are TRBV5-1 and TRBJ1-3, with 9 positions matching TRBD1. Germline-derived CDR1 and CDR2 are SGHRS and YFSETQ. V lost 3 bases, J lost 3 bases, and 7 bases stayed unmatched. This CDR3 has 16 amino acids. In DNA, the CDR3 is TGCGCCAGCAGCTCCTCACAGGGGGCCCGTGGAAACACCATATATTTT. Translating gives CASSSSQGARGNTIYF.

The chain combines TRBV10-2 with TRBJ1-1, with 9 bases fitting TRBD1. From germline, CDR1 is WSHSY and CDR2 SAAADI. The CDR3 covers 17 residues. After removal of 2 bases from V and 6 bases from J, the junction contained 13 bases not matched to a gene. The CDR3 loop is CASSETGTGSVGAEAFF. DNA for the CDR3: TGCGCCAGCAGTGAGACCGGGACAGGGTCGGTTGGCGCTGAAGCTTTCTTT.

The chain employs TRBV2 and TRBJ1-1; the D is unclear. This CDR3 contains 13 residues. Germline CDR1 SNHLY, CDR2 FYNNEI. V lost 6 bases and J 4 bases, leaving 12 bases between the germline ends. The CDR3 nucleotides read TGTGCCAGCAGGGGAGAAGGATTCACTGAAGCTTTCTTT. Protein: CASRGEGFTEAFF.

This chain uses TRBV7-9 with TRBJ2-7; weak D call: TRBD2 (5 bases). V was cut by 1 base and J by 0 bases, with 7 bases left in between. This CDR3 has 14 residues. Germline V gene lookup returns CDR1 SEHNR and CDR2 FQNEAQ (reference sequence). In nucleotides, the CDR3 is TGTGCCAGCAGCTTAGGAGCGGTCTCCTACGAGCAGTACTTC. Protein: CASSLGAVSYEQYF.